This is a list of T cell receptor beta chains from one sample in a study of memory B cells and T cells in multiple sclerosis. For these receptors, no antigen is known. Repertoires were generated with immunoSEQ multiplex PCR, while TCRdb's copy carries only in-frame clones and drops some. The profile shows over 35,000 clones, roughly four fifths of them singletons. Material: PBMCs from blood kept in culture. Receptor source: a human donor with multiple sclerosis. Each CDR3 is given with its conserved first and last residue. The D gene is left open where the match is weak. Clone sizes are given selectively: once, few, many, or a class where the clone is expanded.

>NA|TRBV7-6|NA|TRBJ1-3
TGTGCCAGCAGCCTCATTCCGGACGGGGACACCATATATTTT
CASSLIPDGDTIYF
>NA|TRBV19|NA|TRBJ2-7
TGTGCCAGTAGTATAGGAACAGGGTCGGCCTACGAGCAGTACTTC
CASSIGTGSAYEQYF
>TRBD1|TRBV6-1|NA|TRBJ2-7
TGTGCCAGCAGTGAAGAGGTCACAGGGGCCCACTACGAGCAGTACTTC
CASSEEVTGAHYEQYF
>NA|TRBV19|NA|TRBJ2-1
TGTGCCAGTAGTATGGGCAGGGGGCAGTTCTTC
CASSMGRGQFF
>TRBD1|TRBV29-1|NA|TRBJ1-5
TGCAGCGTTCCCGGGACAGGGACCTTTCCCAAGAATCAGCCCCAGCATTTT
CSVPGTGTFPKNQPQHF
>TRBD1|TRBV5-4|few|TRBJ1-2
TGTGCCAGCAGCTCCTTACGACAGGGGTTTTACGGCTACACCTTC
CASSSLRQGFYGYTF
>NA|TRBV6-4|NA|TRBJ1-3
TGTGCCAGCAGTGACTCTCTGGAGAGGTCGGGAAACACCATATATTTT
CASSDSLERSGNTIYF
>NA|TRBV6-6|few|TRBJ1-6
TGTGCCAGCCGCCCGCCGGGATCACCCCTCCACTTT
CASRPPGSPLHF
>NA|TRBV5-1|NA|TRBJ1-1
TGCGCCAGCAGCACGGGGGGAGGCGGTGAAGCTTTCTTT
CASSTGGGGEAFF
>NA|TRBV14|few|TRBJ1-6
TGTGCCAGCAGCGTTCTCCCAATCGGGAATAATTCACCCCTCCACTTT
CASSVLPIGNNSPLHF
>TRBD2|TRBV5-1|NA|TRBJ2-1
TGCGCCAGCAGCGGGCTAGCGGGGGTCAATGAGCAGTTCTTC
CASSGLAGVNEQFF
>NA|TRBV19|NA|TRBJ2-7
TGTGCCAGTAGTGTGGTGGGCTCCTACGAGCAGTACTTC
CASSVVGSYEQYF
>NA|TRBV6-5|NA|TRBJ1-1
TGTGCCAGCAGAAGGTCAGTGAACACTGAAGCTTTCTTT
CASRRSVNTEAFF
>NA|TRBV27|NA|TRBJ1-2
TGTGCCAGCAGTCCCACGTTTAATCCCCCTATTGGCGGCTACACCTTC
CASSPTFNPPIGGYTF
>NA|TRBV18|few|TRBJ1-2
TGTGCCAGCTCACCACCAGCGGGTCTTTTCTATGGCTACACCTTC
CASSPPAGLFYGYTF
>NA|TRBV5-1|NA|TRBJ1-6
TGCGCCAGCAGCTTGGGGAGTAGCTCCTATAATTCACCCCTCCACTTT
CASSLGSSSYNSPLHF
>NA|TRBV10-3|NA|TRBJ1-6
TGTGCCATCAGTGGGGACCGCGATAATTCACCCCTCCACTTT
CAISGDRDNSPLHF
>NA|TRBV2|NA|TRBJ2-5
TGTGCCAGCAGTGGACGGGGCTTCCAAGAGACCCAGTACTTC
CASSGRGFQETQYF
>TRBD2|TRBV11-2|NA|TRBJ2-7
TGTGCCAGCAGCTTAGCGGGAGGGTTTTTCTACGAGCAGTACTTC
CASSLAGGFFYEQYF
>NA|TRBV30|NA|TRBJ2-7
TGTGCCTGGACCCGCAAGGCCTACGAGCAGTACTTC
CAWTRKAYEQYF
>NA|TRBV19|NA|TRBJ1-5
TGTGCCAGTAGTAAAAGGACGGCGGAATATAGCAATCAGCCCCAGCATTTT
CASSKRTAEYSNQPQHF
>NA|TRBV29-1|few|TRBJ2-7
TGCAGCGGAGGTACTCAGGGCTACGAGCAGTACTTC
CSGGTQGYEQYF
>NA|TRBV29-1|few|TRBJ1-1
TGCAGCGGCCTAGGGGGGGCGAGGAACACTGAAGCTTTCTTT
CSGLGGARNTEAFF
>NA|TRBV18|NA|TRBJ2-5
TGTGCCAGCTCACCACCAGAGGCGCAGACCCAGTACTTC
CASSPPEAQTQYF
>TRBD2|TRBV30|NA|TRBJ2-5
TGTGCCTGGAGTGCCGGGACTAGCGGGGTCCAAGAGACCCAGTACTTC
CAWSAGTSGVQETQYF
>NA|TRBV4-1|few|TRBJ2-4
TGCGCCAGCAGCCAAGACATCATTCAGTACTTC
CASSQDIIQYF
>NA|TRBV4-3|NA|TRBJ1-3
TGCGCCAGCAGCCAATTCGGCGGGGTGGGAAACACCATATATTTT
CASSQFGGVGNTIYF
>NA|TRBV7-2|few|TRBJ1-4
TGTGCCAGCAGCTTAGTAACAGGGTATAATGAAAAACTGTTTTTT
CASSLVTGYNEKLFF
>TRBD1|TRBV28|once|TRBJ2-7
TGTGCTACGAAGGGACAGGGGATCACCTACGAGCAGTACTTC
CATKGQGITYEQYF
>TRBD1|TRBV10-1|NA|TRBJ2-2
TGCGCCAGCGGGGGACAGAGCACCGGGGAGCTGTTTTTT
CASGGQSTGELFF
>NA|TRBV7-2|NA|TRBJ2-7
TGTGCCAGCAGCTTCTTGGGGGCCGCCTACGAGCAGTACTTC
CASSFLGAAYEQYF
>NA|TRBV11-2|NA|TRBJ1-3
TGTGCCAGCAGCTTAGGATTTGGGGCGATGGGTGGAAACACCATATATTTT
CASSLGFGAMGGNTIYF
>NA|TRBV23-1|few|TRBJ2-7
TGCGCCAGCAGTCAAAGCTACGAGCAGTACTTC
CASSQSYEQYF
>TRBD2|TRBV2|NA|TRBJ2-2
TGTGCCAGCAGTGCCTACAGCGGGATAGGGAACACCGGGGAGCTGTTTTTT
CASSAYSGIGNTGELFF
>TRBD2|TRBV19|NA|TRBJ2-7
TGTGCCAGTAGGCAGCGGGGGGGTTTCTACGAGCAGTACTTC
CASRQRGGFYEQYF
>NA|TRBV5-6|NA|TRBJ2-6
TGTGCCAGCAGCTATTGGACTTCTGGGGCCAACGTCCTGACTTTC
CASSYWTSGANVLTF
>TRBD2|TRBV6-5|NA|TRBJ2-3
TGTGCCAGCAGTAGACTAGCCGACACAGATACGCAGTATTTT
CASSRLADTDTQYF
>NA|TRBV7-8|NA|TRBJ1-2
TGTGCCAGCAGCTTAGGGTTTTCGACAGCCTATGGCTACACCTTC
CASSLGFSTAYGYTF
>NA|TRBV11-2|NA|TRBJ2-7
TGTGCCAGCAGCCCCAATCGCAGGGGATCTCCGTACTTC
CASSPNRRGSPYF
>NA|TRBV30|NA|TRBJ1-2
TGTGCCTGGAGTAAGGGGTATAGCTATGGCTACACCTTC
CAWSKGYSYGYTF
>NA|TRBV11-2|NA|TRBJ2-7
TGTGCCAGCAGCCACGTCGAGCAGTACTTC
CASSHVEQYF